This T cell receptor beta chain derives from a study of Graves' ophthalmopathy and Graves' hyperthyroidism. Those donors who had ophthalmopathy presented with moderate-to-severe activity, a CAS of ≥3, a NOSPECS of ≥4 and a duration under 3 months. Scientists amplified the TCR beta CDR3 regions from RNA transcripts. Scientists carried out first-round RT-PCR using HTBI primers and then a second-round multiplex PCR. TCRdb reanalysed the multiplex PCR reads using MiXCR and keeps one entry per CDR3 protein. Among 200,000 to 250,000 distinct CDR3 sequences, about 47% were seen once, and the ten largest hold around half. Germline CDR1 reads SGHRS; CDR2 reads YFSETQ. The CDR3 has 15 residues. V was clipped by 4 bases and J by 4 bases, with 15 bases between them.

The sequenced sample was peripheral blood. The V and J genes are TRBV5-1 and TRBJ1-5, with TRBD1 as a possible D gene (5 bases). The receptor's source is an adult man with Graves' ophthalmopathy. The CDR3 DNA follows: TGCGCCAGCAGCCCGGCCGGGACGGGTAATCAGCCCCAGCATTTT. Protein: CASSPAGTGNQPQHF.